This TCR beta chain was recorded in a study of blood T cell repertoires in COVID-19. Germline V gene data show CDR1 as SGHNT and CDR2 as YYREEE (reference sequence). The CDR3 runs to 15 residues. Germline trimming cut 2 bases from V and 1 base from J; bases unmatched to any gene: 2. The Seattle patients joined while their infection was active and were tracked longitudinally afterward. The assay was immunoSEQ multiplex PCR, and TCRdb's table has in-frame clones only and misses some. The sample has some 160,000 clones, approximately 87% seen once. The source is a woman between 70 and 85 years old with COVID-19, enrolled during active disease. The chain couples TRBV5-4 to TRBJ2-1, with TRBD2 matching 8 bases. Material for sequencing was peripheral blood. CDR3 sequence: CASSFPSGSYNEQFF. In DNA form, the CDR3 reads TGTGCCAGCAGCTTCCCTAGCGGGTCCTACAATGAGCAGTTCTTC.